Sequencing of this TCR beta chain was carried out in a study of response to subunit inactivated influenza vaccine (dated by TCRdb to about 2018). With respect to the entire study: The study used deep quantitative T cell receptor repertoire profiling to track responses to a trivalent subunit inactivated influenza vaccine.

Unmatched junction bases come to 12, with V trimmed by 4 bases and J by 9 bases. Via the germline V gene (reference sequence), CDR1 is SGHNT and CDR2 YYREEE. The CDR3 spans 15 residues, from the cysteine through the phenylalanine. Solely the CDR3 DNA is kept, with 45 bases framed from the first base. Libraries came from RT-PCR. For sequencing, an Illumina HiSeq 2500 was employed. TCRdb reprocessed the public reads (quality trimming at Q25 with fastp, clone calling with MiXCR) and kept in-frame beta chains. Rows with a matching CDR3 protein are joined into one entry that keeps the most common DNA and genes. The sample profile shows around 580,000 distinct CDR3 sequences; approximately 12% of them were found once. The ten largest clones add up to 10% to 13% of the sample. Points the paper makes about the study in general: The authors suggested that each seasonal influenza vaccination may recruit only a limited number of new T cells.

There are a few counts of this clonotype. Its antigen remains unidentified. No per-base quality is available; no much larger clone lies one base away. This chain joins TRBV5-4 to TRBJ2-5; the junction holds 10 bases that match TRBD2. This TCR was recovered from a man between 45 and 60 years old who received an inactivated influenza vaccine. Donor details come from another sample of the same person, matched by shared clones. The sample was PBMCs from blood, taken on the day of vaccination. This receptor carries the CDR3 CASSGGLAVSSAQYF. The DNA sequence reads TGTGCCAGCAGCGGAGGACTAGCGGTATCGTCGGCCCAGTACTTC.